This T cell receptor (beta chain) stems from a study of blood T cell repertoires in COVID-19. Study summary: The United States, Italy and Spain provided the acute and convalescent COVID-19 samples. Sources were T cells, B-cell-depleted T cells, or PBMCs; the material itself was cDNA or gDNA.

V lost 4 bases and J lost 2, with 9 bases in between. Germline CDR1 SQVTM, CDR2 ANQGSEA. CDR3 size: 13 residues. Authors' methods: Researchers report that nucleated cell counts were estimated from reference gene primer amplification. TCRdb keeps only in-frame clones here, not all; method: immunoSEQ multiplex PCR. V, J and clone size derive from that table, while D and trimming were established from the DNA sequence. In the table there are 55,000 to 90,000 clones, around 85% of which are singletons. This clonotype originated in a woman older than 75 with active or convalescent COVID-19. Sequencing was performed on peripheral blood. The rearrangement joins TRBV29-1 to TRBJ1-3; a possible D gene is TRBD1 (5 bases). CDR3 DNA: TGCAGCGTTGGGGGCTCGGCTGGAAACACCATATATTTT. This gives the protein CSVGGSAGNTIYF.